This T cell receptor (beta chain) comes out of a study of CD8 T cells in Susac syndrome. Regarding the study as a whole: The number of individuals included in the study's TCR sequencing and HLA analysis was acknowledged as relatively small.

cDNA came from roughly 0.47 to 1 ug RNA primed by random hexamers. TCR beta CDR3 was amplified by immunoSEQ multiplex PCR. This amplification extended across 54 Vbeta and 13 Jbeta segments. TCRdb recomputed calls from the immunoSEQ multiplex PCR reads with MiXCR, one row per CDR3 protein. This sample yields hundreds of thousands of distinct CDR3 sequences, of which about 94% are seen a single time; about 0.12% belongs to the top ten. CDR1 is SGHDN and CDR2 is FVKESK in the germline V gene. This CDR3 region has 15 residues. V shed 1 base and J 6 bases; nucleotides not matched to a gene: 6. From blood CD8+ and CD4+ T cells, TCR beta sequences were generated. Patients with stable or active relapsing-remitting disease, all of them treatment-naive, made up the multiple sclerosis controls. As to this clonotype: What it recognizes is unknown.

This chain uses TRBV14 with TRBJ2-7, with 10 nucleotides matching TRBD1. Sequencing used CD8+ T cells from PBMCs. This TCR derives from a human donor with multiple sclerosis. The DNA of the CDR3 is TGTGCCAGCAGCCAAGTGCGGGACAGGGGTTCCGAGCAGTACTTC. Translation gives CASSQVRDRGSEQYF.